This TCR beta chain came from a study of shared clonotypes between healthy human individuals. Germline values: CDR1 LNHDA, CDR2 SQIVND (reference sequence). This CDR3 is 14 amino acids long. Trimming stripped 5 bases from V and 2 bases from J, with 12 bases between. Data came from immunoSEQ multiplex PCR; TCRdb stores just in-frame clones and leaves some out. The table shows roughly 760,000 clones, with around 72% occurring only once. The V and J genes are TRBV19 and TRBJ1-1; D unclear. This clonotype originated in a woman in her 30s in good health. Specimen: memory CD4+ T cells sorted from blood. Subset specified: CD45RA-negative fraction. CDR3 bases: TGTGCCAGTAGTCCCTCGAGGGAAAACACTGAAGCTTTCTTT. It is translated as CASSPSRENTEAFF.